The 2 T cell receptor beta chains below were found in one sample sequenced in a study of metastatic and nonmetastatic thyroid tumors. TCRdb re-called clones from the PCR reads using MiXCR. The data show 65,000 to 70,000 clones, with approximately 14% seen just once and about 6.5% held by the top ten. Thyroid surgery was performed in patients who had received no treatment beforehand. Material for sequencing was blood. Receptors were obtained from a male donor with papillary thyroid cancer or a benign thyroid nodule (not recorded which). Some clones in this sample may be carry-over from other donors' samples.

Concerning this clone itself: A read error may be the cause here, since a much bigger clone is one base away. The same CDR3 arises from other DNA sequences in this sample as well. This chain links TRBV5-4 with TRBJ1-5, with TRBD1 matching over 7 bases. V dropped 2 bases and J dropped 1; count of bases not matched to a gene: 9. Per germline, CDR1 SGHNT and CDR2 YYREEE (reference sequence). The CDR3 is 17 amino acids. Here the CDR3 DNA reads TGTGCCAGCAGCTTCCAGGGGGTGCGCAGGAGCAATCAGCCCCAGCATTTT. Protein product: CASSFQGVRRSNQPQHF. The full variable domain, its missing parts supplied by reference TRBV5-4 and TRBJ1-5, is ETGVTQSPTHLIKTRGQQVTLRCSSQSGHNTVSWYQQALGQGPQFIFQYYREEENGRGNFPPRFSGLQFPNYSSELNVNALELDDSALYLCASSFQGVRRSNQPQHFGDGTRLSIL.

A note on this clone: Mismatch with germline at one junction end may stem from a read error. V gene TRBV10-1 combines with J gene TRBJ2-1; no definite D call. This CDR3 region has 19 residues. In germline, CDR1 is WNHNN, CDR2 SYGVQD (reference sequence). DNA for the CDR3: TGCGCCAGCAGTGAGTCTTGGTATGGCGGATCGAGCTCCTACAATGAGCAGTGCTTC. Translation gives CASSESWYGGSSSYNEQCF.